These T cell receptor beta chains were read from a single sample in a study of shared T cell receptors in the human thymus. Assay used: immunoSEQ multiplex PCR; TCRdb lists only in-frame clones, some missing. The data show around 730,000 clones, 80% to 90% seen once. This sample also appeared in a second study, on human thymus T cells.

Sequenced input: thymocytes. The receptor set was obtained from a girl under three years old with a congenital heart defect. CDR3s include the opening cysteine and the closing phenylalanine or tryptophan. Each record gives: J gene, D gene, clone size, V gene, CDR3 DNA, CDR3 protein. A D gene is named only where the DNA matches it firmly. Clone size is not always given. Where it is, it says once, few, many or a class for expanded clones.

TRBJ1-2 - - TRBV2 TGTGCCAGCAGTAAACAGAAAAACTATGGCTACACCTTC CASSKQKNYGYTF
TRBJ1-6 - - TRBV5-6 TGTGCCAGCAGCTTGGGGGGTCAGGGTAGATCACCCCTCCACTTT CASSLGGQGRSPLHF
TRBJ1-1 TRBD1 - TRBV7-9 TGTGCCAGCAGCTTAGGTGCAGGGGGCCGGTGCGTTAACACTGAAGCTTTCTTT CASSLGAGGRCVNTEAFF
TRBJ1-6 - few TRBV9 TGTGCCAGCAGCGGTGGCGGGGTCTCCTATAATTCACCCCTCCACTTT CASSGGGVSYNSPLHF
TRBJ1-4 - - TRBV27 TGTGCCAGCAGTCCCACTCAGCCGGGCGCGGGGTGGTTGGCTAATGAAAAACTGTTTTTT CASSPTQPGAGWLANEKLFF
TRBJ2-7 TRBD1 few TRBV5-5 TGTGCCAGCAGCTACAATGTCCCTTCAAAGGGGGCTTCCTACGAGCAGTACTTC CASSYNVPSKGASYEQYF
TRBJ1-2 TRBD1 - TRBV5-1 TGCGCCAGCAGGCCTCCGGGACAGGGGTCTGGCTACACCTTC CASRPPGQGSGYTF
TRBJ1-1 TRBD1 - TRBV4-1 TGCGCCAGCAGCCCTCGACTAGACAGGGTAAGAACTGAAGCTTTCTTT CASSPRLDRVRTEAFF
TRBJ2-2 - few TRBV27 TGTGCCAGCAGTTTAGTGGCGGGGATTCTTAGCGGGGAGCTGTTTTTT CASSLVAGILSGELFF
TRBJ1-4 TRBD1 - TRBV4-1 TGCGCCAGCAGCATACAGGGGGCCACAACTAATGAAAAACTGTTTTTT CASSIQGATTNEKLFF
TRBJ2-1 - - TRBV4-1 TGCGCCAGCAGCCAGGACCCTAGGTCAGGGCAGACCCCCAATGAGCAGTTCTTC CASSQDPRSGQTPNEQFF
TRBJ1-2 - once TRBV4-3 TGCGCCAGCAGTAGGGGCTATGGCTACACCTTC CASSRGYGYTF
TRBJ1-2 TRBD1 - TRBV7-6 TGTGCCAGCAGCTTACGACAGGGGACCTTAAACTATGGCTACACCTTC CASSLRQGTLNYGYTF
TRBJ2-7 TRBD1 once TRBV28 TGTGCCAGCAGGCCACCGGACAGGGCGCGGGGCAGCGAGCAGTACTTC CASRPPDRARGSEQYF
TRBJ1-3 TRBD1 once TRBV5-1 TGCGCCAGCAGCCACGCCACGGACAGGGGGTATGGAAACACCATATATTTT CASSHATDRGYGNTIYF
TRBJ2-7 TRBD2 - TRBV7-3 TGTGCCAGCAGCCTGTCGGGGGGACCGTCCTACGAGCAGTACTTC CASSLSGGPSYEQYF
TRBJ1-5 - - TRBV28 TGTGCCAGCAGTTCGGGGGGCGGGGGTGGCAATCAGCCCCAGCATTTT CASSSGGGGGNQPQHF
TRBJ2-1 TRBD2 - TRBV2 TGTGCCAGCAGTATCCCCCTAGCGGGGGTCAGGAATGAGCAGTTCTTC CASSIPLAGVRNEQFF
TRBJ2-5 TRBD2 few TRBV7-6 TGTGCCAGCAGCGTCCATAGCGGGGGGCCAACGTACCAAGAGACCCAGTACTTC CASSVHSGGPTYQETQYF
TRBJ1-2 TRBD1 - TRBV2 TGTGCCAGCACCCTCGACAGGGCGAACTATGGCTACACCTTC CASTLDRANYGYTF
TRBJ1-5 - - TRBV6-1 TGTGCCAGCAGTGAAAAAAGATCCTACAATCAGCCCCAGCATTTT CASSEKRSYNQPQHF
TRBJ1-1 - - TRBV6-6 TGTGCCAGCAGTTACTCGGGGGGTACTGAAGCTTTCTTT CASSYSGGTEAFF
TRBJ2-5 - - TRBV5-4 TGTGCCAGCAGCTCCGGACATGGAGAGACCCAGTACTTC CASSSGHGETQYF
TRBJ2-5 TRBD2 - TRBV4-1 TGCGCCAGCAGCCAAAGCCCGGGACTAGCGAGAGAGACCCAGTACTTC CASSQSPGLARETQYF
TRBJ1-1 TRBD1 - TRBV11-2 TGTGCCAGCAGCTATCCGGGACAGGATCCGTTCGCTTTCTTT CASSYPGQDPFAFF
TRBJ1-1 - - TRBV29-1 TGCAGCGTTGAAGAGGGGGGGGGTACCGCTGAAGCTTTCTTT CSVEEGGGTAEAFF
TRBJ1-2 - - TRBV30 TGTGCCTGGAGTCCCGTGGGCTATGATGGCTACACCTTC CAWSPVGYDGYTF
TRBJ2-7 - once TRBV19 TGTGCCACCTCACTTGCCGGGTCCCGCTCCTACGAGCAGTACTTC CATSLAGSRSYEQYF
TRBJ1-1 TRBD1 - TRBV28 TGTGCCAGCATTACTGAAGGGGGCGAAGCTTTCTTT CASITEGGEAFF
TRBJ2-1 - - TRBV7-9 TGTGCCAGCAGTAGTCAGGGTGACCACAATGAGCAGTTCTTC CASSSQGDHNEQFF
TRBJ2-1 TRBD2 - TRBV9 TGTGCCAGCAGCGGGCCTAGCGGTGATGAGCAGTTCTTC CASSGPSGDEQFF
TRBJ1-1 TRBD1 - TRBV7-6 TGTGCCAGCAGCCGCTTAGGGGGGTCCTGGGACAGGTTTATTTTTGAAGCTTTCTTT CASSRLGGSWDRFIFEAFF
TRBJ1-2 TRBD1 - TRBV7-9 TGTGCCAGCAGCGGCCGGGACAGGACCCATTCTAACTATGGCTACACCTTC CASSGRDRTHSNYGYTF
TRBJ2-7 TRBD2 - TRBV9 TGTGCCAGCAGCGCCGGACTAGCGACCTACGAGCAGTACTTC CASSAGLATYEQYF
TRBJ1-4 - - TRBV4-1 TGCGCCAGCAGCCAAGACGGGGGGGACGGGATGAATGAAAAACTGTTTTTT CASSQDGGDGMNEKLFF
TRBJ2-2 - few TRBV6-1 TGTGCCAGCAGTGAGGGCCCAGGGCGGAACACCGGGGAGCTGTTTTTT CASSEGPGRNTGELFF
TRBJ1-1 - - TRBV5-5 TGTGCCAGCAGCCCGGCGAACTGGAGGATGAACACTGAAGCTTTCTTT CASSPANWRMNTEAFF
TRBJ2-7 TRBD1 - TRBV11-1 TGTGCCAGCATCCCGGACAGGGGCCAACCCCTCAGGGGTGAGCAGTACTTC CASIPDRGQPLRGEQYF
TRBJ1-5 - - TRBV5-6 TGTGCCAGCAGCCCCTCCCCTATTAATCAGCCCCAGCATTTT CASSPSPINQPQHF
TRBJ2-7 TRBD1 - TRBV4-1 TGCGCCAGCAGCCAAACCCTCGGACAGGGGAGGTGGGAGCAGTACTTC CASSQTLGQGRWEQYF
TRBJ2-7 - - TRBV10-3 TGTGCCATCAGTGTACAACACATCTACGAGCAGTACTTC CAISVQHIYEQYF
TRBJ2-1 TRBD1 once TRBV7-6 TGTGCCAGCAGCTTAGCGAGGGGACAGGGCTACCTGCTCGGTGAGCAGTTCTTC CASSLARGQGYLLGEQFF
TRBJ2-5 TRBD2 - TRBV5-1 TGCGCCAGCAGCTTCCCGTTCCACCGGGGACTAGCGGGGGGGCAAGAGACCCAGTACTTC CASSFPFHRGLAGGQETQYF
TRBJ1-5 TRBD1 - TRBV28 TGTGCCAGCAGTTTAGACAGGGGGATCGGCAATCAGCCCCAGCATTTT CASSLDRGIGNQPQHF
TRBJ1-1 - - TRBV5-1 TGCGCCAGCAGCTTGGATGGGGGCGGGAACACTGAAGCTTTCTTT CASSLDGGGNTEAFF
TRBJ2-5 - once TRBV27 TGTGCCAGCAGCGCTCTCCACAGGGAGCAGTACTTC CASSALHREQYF
TRBJ1-5 - - TRBV19 TGTGCCAGTAGTCCGCCCCGGGCAGGAGGGCTTCAGCCCCAGCATTTT CASSPPRAGGLQPQHF
TRBJ1-1 - - TRBV10-3 TGTGCCATCAGTGAGTCACCTCACATGAACACTGAAGCTTTCTTT CAISESPHMNTEAFF
TRBJ2-7 - - TRBV2 TGTGCCAGCAGCGGGACTTCCTGGGCCTCCTACGAGCAGTACTTC CASSGTSWASYEQYF
TRBJ1-1 - - TRBV14 TGTGCCAGCAGCCAGGCGGTGAACACTGAAGCTTTCTTT CASSQAVNTEAFF
TRBJ1-2 TRBD1 - TRBV7-8 TGTGCCAGCAGCCAGACACGTATCACACACAGGGGACGGAGAACCCAAAACTATGGCTACACCTTC CASSQTRITHRGRRTQNYGYTF
TRBJ1-5 TRBD1 - TRBV6-5 TGTGCCAGCAGTTACGGAGTACAGGGGACAAATCAGCCCCAGCATTTT CASSYGVQGTNQPQHF
TRBJ1-3 - once TRBV7-9 TGTGCCAGCAGCTTGACCGCGGATGGGTCTGGAAACACCATATATTTT CASSLTADGSGNTIYF
TRBJ1-2 - few TRBV14 TGTGCCAGCAGCCAAGGGCAGTACCTCGGCTACACCTTC CASSQGQYLGYTF
TRBJ1-4 - - TRBV18 TGTGCCAGCACGACACACTCTACAGTCCTCCATCATGAAAAACTGTTTTTT CASTTHSTVLHHEKLFF